The clone carrying this T cell receptor (beta chain) showed up many times. TCRdb re-derived calls from the 5' RACE reads in MiXCR, one entry per CDR3 protein. Altogether fewer than 150,000 distinct CDR3 sequences are present, about a tenth being singletons, with the ten largest covering 20% to 25%. Documented time point: blood at routine non-recurrence follow-up after resection. Unsorted whole RNA of tumor, nontumor lung or frozen PBMC was sequenced. The data originate from a study of spatial heterogeneity in lung cancer. The CDR3 is 19 residues long. Trimming removed 2 bases from V and 0 bases from J; junction bases left unmatched: 8. Germline V lookup: CDR1 SGHDT, CDR2 YYEEEE.

The source material was PBMCs, sampled at follow-up. The origin of this receptor is a female donor with early-stage non-small cell lung cancer. The J gene is TRBJ2-1, the V gene TRBV5-6, with 13 bases identical to TRBD2. Written as DNA, the CDR3 is TGTGCCAGCAGCTTTCGACTAGCGGGAGGACCTAGCTCCTACAATGAGCAGTTCTTC. Protein product: CASSFRLAGGPSSYNEQFF.